This T cell receptor (beta chain) appears in the sequencing data of a study of blood T cell repertoires in COVID-19. At the level of the study: Acute and convalescent COVID-19 specimens originated in the United States, Italy and Spain.

In the authors' methods: Amplification of reference gene primers provided the estimated nucleated cell counts. Sequencing used immunoSEQ multiplex PCR; TCRdb keeps in-frame clones, though not all of them. The V and J calls and the clone size are those of that table, but D and trimming were determined from the DNA. The sample includes tens of thousands of clones, about 80% of them seen just once. The CDR3 spans 15 residues. CDR1 is SGDLS, CDR2 YYNGEE, per germline. The V and J ends lost 4 bases and 3 bases, in that order; junction bases with no gene match: 8. This clone was counted between two and nine times.

The chain links TRBV9 to TRBJ2-5, with TRBD1 matching over 8 bases. The clonotype comes from a human donor with acute or convalescent COVID-19. The donor label of this sample is uncertain. Specimen: peripheral blood. The DNA of the CDR3 is TGTGCCAGCAGCCTGGACCAGGGGGCCAAAGAGACCCAGTACTTC. Protein product: CASSLDQGAKETQYF.